This T cell receptor (beta chain) was retrieved from a study of post-analysis software for immune sequencing data. Study-wide results and caveats: Normalized Chao1 diversity was significantly reduced in patients versus controls. Among 5 or 6 TRBV segments more frequent in patients than controls were TRBV5-6, TRBV5-1 and TRBV20-1.

The library was made from cDNA and included unique molecular identifiers. TCRdb reprocessed the PCR reads via MiXCR and lists one record per CDR3 protein. The repertoire includes 350,000 to 500,000 distinct CDR3 sequences, approximately 37% of them detected once, and approximately 7.7% sits in the top ten. With regard to this clonotype: No antigen is known for it.

CDR3 length equals 13 residues. The germline V and J ends were trimmed by 0 bases and 5 bases, with 7 bases remaining between them. Germline CDR1 LNHNV, CDR2 YYDKDF (reference sequence). The chain combines TRBV15 with TRBJ1-2; D unclear. The sequenced material came from blood. The receptor was isolated from a girl aged 2 to 9 with multiple sclerosis. As DNA, the CDR3 is TGTGCCACCAGCAGAGAGAACTCGTATGGCTACACCTTC. It is translated as CATSRENSYGYTF. Looking up the rest from reference TRBV15 and TRBJ1-2 gives the full variable domain: DAMVIQNPRYQVTQFGKPVTLSCSQTLNHNVMYWYQQKSSQAPKLLFHYYDKDFNNEADTPDNFQSRRPNTSFCFLDIRSPGLGDTAMYLCATSRENSYGYTFGSGTRLTVV.